This T cell receptor beta chain appears in the sequencing data of a study of Ad26.COV2.S vaccination and SARS-CoV-2 variants. Study-wide context: Trial arm assignment for the donor was COV1001 Ad26.COV2.S.

This CDR3 region has 15 residues. The V and J ends lost 6 bases and 4 bases respectively, with 13 bases between them. Germline CDR1 MNHEY, CDR2 SVGEGT. Study results and caveats: Vaccinees reportedly had broad spike-specific CD8+ and CD4+ T cell responses.

The assay was immunoSEQ multiplex PCR, and TCRdb's table has in-frame clones only and misses some. The sample carries roughly 500,000 clones, approximately 92% recorded once. Documented treatment: 19 received Ad26.COV2.S at low or high dose, single or two shots; 5 received placebo; per-sample allocation not given. Sampling was done on day 63 after the first vaccine or placebo injection. A Boston donor was an adult aged 18-55 years. Wuhan-strain spike was delivered by a replication-incompetent Ad26 vector. Of note for this clone: Its specificity is not known.

This receptor was identified in a person aged 18-60 years who received the Ad26.COV2.S COVID-19 vaccine or a placebo. The sample here was peripheral blood, taken in a trial of Ad26.COV2.S vaccine versus placebo. The V gene is TRBV6-2 or TRBV6-3, the J gene TRBJ1-6, with D hard to call. The CDR3 DNA follows: TGTGCCAGCAGCCCGGGTGGGCAGTATAATTCACCCCTCCACTTT. This sequence encodes CASSPGGQYNSPLHF.